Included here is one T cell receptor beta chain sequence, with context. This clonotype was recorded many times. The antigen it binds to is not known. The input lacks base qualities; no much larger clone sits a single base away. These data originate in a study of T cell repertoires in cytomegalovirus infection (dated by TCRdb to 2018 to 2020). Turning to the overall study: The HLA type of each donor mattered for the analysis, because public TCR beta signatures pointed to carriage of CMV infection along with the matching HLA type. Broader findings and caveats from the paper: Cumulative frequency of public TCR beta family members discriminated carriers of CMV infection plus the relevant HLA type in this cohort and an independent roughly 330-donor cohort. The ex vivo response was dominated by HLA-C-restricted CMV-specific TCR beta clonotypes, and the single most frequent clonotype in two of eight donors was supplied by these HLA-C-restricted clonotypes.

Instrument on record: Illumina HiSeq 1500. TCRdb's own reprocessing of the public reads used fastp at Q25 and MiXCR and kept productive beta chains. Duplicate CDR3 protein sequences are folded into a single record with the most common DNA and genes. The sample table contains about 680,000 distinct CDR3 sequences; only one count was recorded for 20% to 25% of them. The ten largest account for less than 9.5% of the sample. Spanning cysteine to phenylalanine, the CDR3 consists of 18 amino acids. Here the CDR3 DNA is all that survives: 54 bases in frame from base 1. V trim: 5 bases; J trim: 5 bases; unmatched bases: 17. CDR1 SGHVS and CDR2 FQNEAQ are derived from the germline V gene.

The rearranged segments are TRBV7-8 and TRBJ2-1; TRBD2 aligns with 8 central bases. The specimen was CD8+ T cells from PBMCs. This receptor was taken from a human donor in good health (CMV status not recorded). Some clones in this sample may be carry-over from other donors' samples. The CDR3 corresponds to CASSPAPVAGYINNEQFF. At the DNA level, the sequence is TGTGCCAGCAGCCCCGCCCCGGTAGCGGGGTACATAAACAATGAGCAGTTCTTC.